Listed below are T cell receptor beta chains from one sample, sequenced in a study of T cell responses to AZD1222 COVID-19 vaccine. Assay used: immunoSEQ multiplex PCR; TCRdb lists only in-frame clones, some missing. The table lists about 100,000 clones, more than 80% of them singletons, with around 6.7% in the top ten. Source: peripheral blood, taken on day 0 of AZD1222 vaccination. These receptors all come from an adult in good health. CDR3s include the opening cysteine and the closing phenylalanine or tryptophan. Each record gives: clone size, D gene, J gene, V gene, CDR3 DNA, CDR3 protein. A D gene is named only where the DNA matches it firmly. A row's size may be missing; if present it is once, few, many or a size class.

clone_size: .; d_call: TRBD1; j_call: TRBJ1-6; v_call: TRBV27; cdr3_nt: TGTGCCAGCAGTTTTGGGAAGGGGGCGAGTAATTCACCCCTCCACTTT; cdr3_aa: CASSFGKGASNSPLHF
clone_size: .; d_call: .; j_call: TRBJ2-7; v_call: TRBV11-2; cdr3_nt: TGTGCCAGCAGGACCCCTCGGGGATCCCCCTACGAGCAGTACTTC; cdr3_aa: CASRTPRGSPYEQYF
clone_size: once; d_call: TRBD1; j_call: TRBJ1-5; v_call: TRBV7-2; cdr3_nt: TGTGCCAGCAGCTTAGTTTCGACAGGGGACAATCAGCCCCAGCATTTT; cdr3_aa: CASSLVSTGDNQPQHF
clone_size: .; d_call: .; j_call: TRBJ2-7; v_call: TRBV27; cdr3_nt: TGTGCCAGCAGCTTACATGGGACCCTAAGCTCCTACGAGCAGTACTTC; cdr3_aa: CASSLHGTLSSYEQYF
clone_size: few; d_call: .; j_call: TRBJ1-5; v_call: TRBV19; cdr3_nt: TGTGCCAGTGAGGGCAGGGGACAGCCCCAGCATTTT; cdr3_aa: CASEGRGQPQHF
clone_size: .; d_call: TRBD2; j_call: TRBJ2-7; v_call: TRBV12-3/TRBV12-4; cdr3_nt: TGTGCCAGCAGCTGGGGGGGCTACGAGCAGTACTTC; cdr3_aa: CASSWGGYEQYF
clone_size: .; d_call: .; j_call: TRBJ2-2; v_call: TRBV19; cdr3_nt: TGTGCCAGTAGTATTTTTAGCGGGAACACCGGGGAGCTGTTTTTT; cdr3_aa: CASSIFSGNTGELFF
clone_size: .; d_call: .; j_call: TRBJ1-3; v_call: TRBV28; cdr3_nt: TGTGCCAGCAGTTCCCCCCGATTGGGCTCTGGAAACACCATATATTTT; cdr3_aa: CASSSPRLGSGNTIYF
clone_size: .; d_call: .; j_call: TRBJ1-3; v_call: TRBV11-3; cdr3_nt: TGTGCCAGCAGCTTAGACTGGGCTGGAAACACCATATATTTT; cdr3_aa: CASSLDWAGNTIYF
clone_size: .; d_call: .; j_call: TRBJ2-5; v_call: TRBV5-1; cdr3_nt: TGCGCCAGCAGCCACAGGGTTGGAGAGTTGGCCCAGTACTTC; cdr3_aa: CASSHRVGELAQYF
clone_size: .; d_call: .; j_call: TRBJ2-3; v_call: TRBV7-2; cdr3_nt: TGTGCCAGCAGCTTATGGCAGGCCACAGATACGCAGTATTTT; cdr3_aa: CASSLWQATDTQYF
clone_size: .; d_call: .; j_call: TRBJ1-5; v_call: TRBV2; cdr3_nt: TGTGCCAGCAGTTCCTCACAGGGACTTAGCAATCAGCCCCAGCATTTT; cdr3_aa: CASSSSQGLSNQPQHF
clone_size: .; d_call: .; j_call: TRBJ2-7; v_call: TRBV6-2/TRBV6-3; cdr3_nt: TGTGCCAGCAGTTACGGAGGCGTCCAGAGCTCCTACGAGCAGTACTTC; cdr3_aa: CASSYGGVQSSYEQYF
clone_size: .; d_call: .; j_call: TRBJ1-4; v_call: TRBV11-2; cdr3_nt: TGTGCCAGCAGCTGGGGACCTAACGAGGAAAAACTGTTTTTT; cdr3_aa: CASSWGPNEEKLFF
clone_size: .; d_call: .; j_call: TRBJ1-2; v_call: TRBV6-5; cdr3_nt: TGTGCCAGCAGTCCGGAGGGAGTTTCGGGCTACACCTTC; cdr3_aa: CASSPEGVSGYTF
clone_size: .; d_call: TRBD1; j_call: TRBJ1-1; v_call: TRBV5-6; cdr3_nt: TGTGCCAGCAGCTTGGTGGCAGGGGGTCGATCCGAAGCTTTCTTT; cdr3_aa: CASSLVAGGRSEAFF
clone_size: .; d_call: .; j_call: TRBJ2-3; v_call: TRBV28; cdr3_nt: TGTGCCAGCCTCCGTGGTGGTTCCACAGATACGCAGTATTTT; cdr3_aa: CASLRGGSTDTQYF
clone_size: .; d_call: TRBD2; j_call: TRBJ2-3; v_call: TRBV5-6; cdr3_nt: TGTGCCAGCAGCTCTCCGGGACTAGCGGGAGTAGATACGCAGTATTTT; cdr3_aa: CASSSPGLAGVDTQYF
clone_size: .; d_call: .; j_call: TRBJ2-7; v_call: TRBV6-6; cdr3_nt: TGTGCCAGCTGCTCTCCGGGACCCAGCTACGAGCAGTACTTC; cdr3_aa: CASCSPGPSYEQYF
clone_size: .; d_call: TRBD1; j_call: TRBJ1-2; v_call: TRBV5-1; cdr3_nt: TGCGCCAGCAGCTTCGAGGGGGCCAATGGCTACACCTTC; cdr3_aa: CASSFEGANGYTF
clone_size: .; d_call: TRBD1; j_call: TRBJ2-2; v_call: TRBV5-4; cdr3_nt: TGTGCCAGCAGCTTGGCATTTGGGACAGGGGGCGTACCCGGGGAGCTGTTTTTT; cdr3_aa: CASSLAFGTGGVPGELFF
clone_size: once; d_call: .; j_call: TRBJ1-6; v_call: TRBV12-2; cdr3_nt: TGTGCAAGTCGCTTGCTCGGACGCCCCTATAATTCACCCCTCCACTTT; cdr3_aa: CASRLLGRPYNSPLHF
clone_size: .; d_call: .; j_call: TRBJ1-2; v_call: TRBV21-1; cdr3_nt: TGTGCCAGCAGCAGGGACAGGGGGGTCATTGACTATGGCTACACCTTC; cdr3_aa: CASSRDRGVIDYGYTF
clone_size: .; d_call: TRBD1; j_call: TRBJ1-1; v_call: TRBV2; cdr3_nt: TGTGCCAGCAGCCAGGACAGGGGGAACACTGAAGCTTTCTTT; cdr3_aa: CASSQDRGNTEAFF
clone_size: .; d_call: TRBD1; j_call: TRBJ1-6; v_call: TRBV3-1/TRBV3-2; cdr3_nt: TGTGCCAGCAGCTCCTGGACAGGGATGGGATATTCACCCCTCCACTTT; cdr3_aa: CASSSWTGMGYSPLHF
clone_size: .; d_call: TRBD1; j_call: TRBJ2-1; v_call: TRBV11-3; cdr3_nt: TGTGCCAGCAGCCCTGGAAGACAGGGACCCTACAATGAGCAGTTCTTC; cdr3_aa: CASSPGRQGPYNEQFF
clone_size: .; d_call: TRBD1; j_call: TRBJ1-5; v_call: TRBV6-5; cdr3_nt: TGTGCCAGCAGCCCCACCGGGACAGGTTTACAGCCCCAGCATTTT; cdr3_aa: CASSPTGTGLQPQHF
clone_size: .; d_call: TRBD2; j_call: TRBJ2-3; v_call: TRBV12-3/TRBV12-4; cdr3_nt: TGTGCCAGCAGTCGAGCGGGGGGAGATACGCAGTATTTT; cdr3_aa: CASSRAGGDTQYF
clone_size: .; d_call: TRBD2; j_call: TRBJ2-3; v_call: TRBV13; cdr3_nt: TGTGCCAGCAGCCGACTATCCAAGTCCCCGGGACTAGGGGCAGATACGCAGTATTTT; cdr3_aa: CASSRLSKSPGLGADTQYF